Listed below are T cell receptor beta chains from one sample, sequenced in a study of graft-versus-host responses after intestinal transplantation. Antigens for these TCRs are unknown. Data came from immunoSEQ multiplex PCR; TCRdb stores just in-frame clones and leaves some out. The sample includes around 89,000 clones, 85% to 95% seen only once; the top ten take around 0.44%. The source material was unstimulated CD8+ T cells sorted from spleen or lymph node cells, sampled before transplant. These receptors originate from a human donor who was the organ donor for an intestinal transplant. The CDR3 runs from the conserved cysteine through the conserved F or W. D genes are given only for firm matches. Clone size is shown for a subset of rows, as once, few, many or a class of expanded clone.

D	size	V	J	DNA	CDR3
TRBD1	NA	TRBV19	TRBJ2-3	TGTGCCAGCACCAGTGGGGGACAGAGAAGCACAGATACGCAGTATTTT	CASTSGGQRSTDTQYF
TRBD1	NA	TRBV4-2	TRBJ1-2	TGTGCCAGCAGCCAAGAACGGGGACAGGGAAGGGGTGGCTACACCTTC	CASSQERGQGRGGYTF
NA	NA	TRBV9	TRBJ1-5	TGTGCCAGCAGCGGAGGGGGTCAGCCCCAGCATTTT	CASSGGGQPQHF
NA	NA	TRBV5-4	TRBJ1-2	TGTGCCAGCAGCACCCGGGGGGGCTATGGCTACACCTTC	CASSTRGGYGYTF
NA	NA	TRBV16	TRBJ1-3	TGTGCCAGCAGCCAATCAGCGGGGACTGGAAACACCATATATTTT	CASSQSAGTGNTIYF
TRBD1	once	TRBV11-2	TRBJ2-7	TGTGCCAGCAGCTTAAGACCAGGGGGCCACTACGAGCAGTACTTC	CASSLRPGGHYEQYF
TRBD2	NA	TRBV7-8	TRBJ2-2	TGTGCCAGCAGCCATGGTCCGCGGGGGGAGGCCGGGGAGCTGTTTTTT	CASSHGPRGEAGELFF
NA	NA	TRBV9	TRBJ1-2	TGTGCCAGTCGGTCGACAGAGAACTATGGCTACACCTTC	CASRSTENYGYTF
TRBD1	NA	TRBV7-9	TRBJ1-4	TGTGCCAGCAGCGGAGGGGGCGTAAATGAAAAACTGTTTTTT	CASSGGGVNEKLFF
TRBD2	NA	TRBV7-2	TRBJ2-3	TGTGCCAGCAGCTTAGGCGGGGGGTTGACAGATACGCAGTATTTT	CASSLGGGLTDTQYF
TRBD2	NA	TRBV7-2	TRBJ2-7	TGCGCCAGCAGACTCAGACTAGCGGGGGGGCCAAACTACGAGCAGTACTTC	CASRLRLAGGPNYEQYF
TRBD1	NA	TRBV9	TRBJ1-4	TGTGCCAGCAGCCCAGGGGGCCTTAATGAAAAACTGTTTTTT	CASSPGGLNEKLFF
TRBD1	NA	TRBV27	TRBJ2-1	TGTGCCAGCAGTCTGACAGGGGGCCGGAATGAGCAGTTCTTC	CASSLTGGRNEQFF
NA	NA	TRBV30	TRBJ1-2	TGTGCCTGGAGTCCGGGGGGGGGCCGAAACTATGGCTACACCTTC	CAWSPGGGRNYGYTF
NA	NA	TRBV27	TRBJ2-2	TGTGCCAGCAGTTTATTTGACAGCCCGAACACCGGGGAGCTGTTTTTT	CASSLFDSPNTGELFF
NA	NA	TRBV4-3	TRBJ2-1	TGCGCCAGCAGCGGGGGGGCCGCCTACAATGAGCAGTTCTTC	CASSGGAAYNEQFF
TRBD1	NA	TRBV5-1	TRBJ1-6	TGCGCCAGCAGCTGGGTGACAGGGAAGAATTCACCCCTCCACTTT	CASSWVTGKNSPLHF
TRBD1	NA	TRBV6-1	TRBJ2-7	TGTGCCAGCAGGACCGGGACAGGGGCTACCTACGAGCAGTACTTC	CASRTGTGATYEQYF
TRBD1	NA	TRBV27	TRBJ2-1	TGTGCCAGCAGTCCCATGACAGGGGTTTACAATGAGCAGTTCTTC	CASSPMTGVYNEQFF
NA	few	TRBV19	TRBJ1-5	TGTGCCAGTAGTATTAGTAGAGAGCCCCAGCATTTT	CASSISREPQHF
NA	NA	TRBV4-2	TRBJ1-2	TGTGCCAGCAGCCCCACCGGGGAATGGGGGGGTGGCTACACCTTC	CASSPTGEWGGGYTF
NA	NA	TRBV10-2	TRBJ2-1	TGCGCCAGCAGTGACCCCCAGGGACTTTCCTACAATGAGCAGTTCTTC	CASSDPQGLSYNEQFF